Detailed here is one T cell receptor beta chain. Library construction for TCR beta used iRepertoire HTBI primers and Arm-PCR of CDR3 regions. TCRdb re-derived calls from the multiplex PCR reads in MiXCR, one entry per CDR3 protein. The sample contains 500,000 to 700,000 distinct CDR3 sequences, 15% to 20% of which appear only once. This sample is drawn from a study of regulatory T cells in long-lasting Graves disease. This sample's time point: newly diagnosed GD, antithyroid drugs for less than 3 months. The TCR library was prepared using RNA isolated from PBMCs. These data also featured in a second study, about T cells in Graves' hyperthyroidism and ophthalmopathy.

Sequenced material: peripheral blood mononuclear cells (PBMCs), taken at new diagnosis, from a patient treated with antithyroid drugs. The origin of this receptor is a woman in her thirties with Graves disease.

CDR3 in amino acids: CASSRGQGGLNQPQHF. The CDR3 DNA sequence: TGTGCCAGCAGTCGCGGGCAGGGGGGCCTCAATCAGCCCCAGCATTTT. The chain uses TRBV6-1 and TRBJ1-5; TRBD1 matches 7 bases. The ends lost 5 bases at V and 3 bases at J; junction bases unmatched: 10. Germline CDR1 and CDR2: MNHNS and SASEGT. The CDR3 is 16 amino acids.